This is a list of T cell receptor beta chains from one sample in a study of low-dose radiotherapy and immunotherapy resistance in tumors. One entry per CDR3 protein results from TCRdb running MiXCR on the reads. This repertoire shows tens of thousands of distinct CDR3 sequences, 15% to 20% found once; its top ten account for 2.5% to 3.5%. This material consisted of PBMCs, taken before treatment. These receptors were obtained from a male donor with prostate cancer. Each CDR3 is given with its conserved first and last residue. Each record gives: D gene, clone size, J gene, V gene, CDR3 protein, CDR3 DNA. D genes are given only for firm matches. Only some rows state a clone size, as once, few, many or a class for expanded clones.

d_call: TRBD1
clone_size: many
j_call: TRBJ2-5
v_call: TRBV2
cdr3_aa: CASSEKGVARDRVTQYF
cdr3_nt: TGTGCCAGCAGTGAAAAAGGTGTAGCTAGAGACAGGGTGACCCAGTACTTC

d_call: NA
clone_size: many
j_call: TRBJ1-5
v_call: TRBV20-1
cdr3_aa: CSAKRLQLLNQPQHF
cdr3_nt: TGCAGTGCGAAACGTCTCCAGCTTCTTAATCAGCCCCAGCATTTT

d_call: NA
clone_size: many
j_call: TRBJ1-2
v_call: TRBV7-2
cdr3_aa: CASSLGIGYGYTF
cdr3_nt: TGTGCCAGCAGCTTAGGAATCGGGTATGGCTACACCTTC

d_call: NA
clone_size: many
j_call: TRBJ1-2
v_call: TRBV18
cdr3_aa: CASSPGDGYTF
cdr3_nt: TGTGCCAGCTCACCAGGGGATGGCTACACCTTC

d_call: NA
clone_size: many
j_call: TRBJ2-7
v_call: TRBV7-9
cdr3_aa: CASSPGIHEQYF
cdr3_nt: TGTGCCAGCAGCCCAGGTATCCACGAGCAGTACTTC

d_call: TRBD1
clone_size: many
j_call: TRBJ2-7
v_call: TRBV20-1
cdr3_aa: CSARPQGVYSYEQYF
cdr3_nt: TGCAGTGCTAGACCCCAGGGGGTCTACTCCTACGAGCAGTACTTC

d_call: NA
clone_size: NA
j_call: TRBJ1-1
v_call: TRBV19
cdr3_aa: CASSIEGVQNTEAFF
cdr3_nt: TGTGCCAGTAGTATCGAGGGGGTACAGAACACTGAAGCTTTCTTT

d_call: TRBD1
clone_size: NA
j_call: TRBJ1-4
v_call: TRBV19
cdr3_aa: CASGGVGEKLFF
cdr3_nt: TGTGCCTCAGGGGGAGTTGGTGAAAAACTGTTTTTT

d_call: NA
clone_size: NA
j_call: TRBJ2-5
v_call: TRBV5-1
cdr3_aa: CASSFGTGETQYF
cdr3_nt: TGCGCCAGCAGCTTCGGGACGGGAGAGACCCAGTACTTC

d_call: NA
clone_size: NA
j_call: TRBJ1-2
v_call: TRBV4-2
cdr3_aa: CASSQDGGYGYTF
cdr3_nt: TGTGCCAGCAGCCAAGACGGAGGGTATGGCTACACCTTC

d_call: NA
clone_size: NA
j_call: TRBJ2-7
v_call: TRBV13
cdr3_aa: CASSRDGQTYEQYF
cdr3_nt: TGTGCCAGCAGCCGTGACGGACAGACCTACGAGCAGTACTTC

d_call: NA
clone_size: once
j_call: TRBJ1-1
v_call: TRBV18
cdr3_aa: CASTKQWGDTEAFF
cdr3_nt: TGTGCCAGCACCAAGCAGTGGGGGGACACTGAAGCTTTCTTT

d_call: NA
clone_size: few
j_call: TRBJ2-1
v_call: TRBV6-1
cdr3_aa: CAVGRDSSYNEQFF
cdr3_nt: TGTGCCGTCGGGAGGGACAGCTCCTACAATGAGCAGTTCTTC

d_call: NA
clone_size: many
j_call: TRBJ2-7
v_call: TRBV7-2
cdr3_aa: CASSLVIQGPEQYF
cdr3_nt: TGTGCCAGCAGCTTAGTCATACAGGGTCCCGAGCAGTACTTC

d_call: TRBD2
clone_size: many
j_call: TRBJ2-3
v_call: TRBV24-1
cdr3_aa: CATSESGLHTQYF
cdr3_nt: TGTGCCACCAGTGAGTCGGGACTACATACGCAGTATTTT

d_call: NA
clone_size: many
j_call: TRBJ2-3
v_call: TRBV5-1
cdr3_aa: CASSAGLSGITQYF
cdr3_nt: TGCGCCAGCAGCGCAGGGCTCTCAGGCATCACGCAGTATTTT

d_call: TRBD2
clone_size: many
j_call: TRBJ2-1
v_call: TRBV5-1
cdr3_aa: CASTAAGEAFF
cdr3_nt: TGCGCCAGCACTGCGGCGGGGGAGGCGTTCTTC

d_call: NA
clone_size: few
j_call: TRBJ2-7
v_call: TRBV5-1
cdr3_aa: CASSFALGDEQYF
cdr3_nt: TGCGCCAGCAGCTTCGCACTCGGGGACGAGCAGTACTTC

d_call: NA
clone_size: many
j_call: TRBJ2-3
v_call: TRBV20-1
cdr3_aa: CSARDLAGARSTDTQYF
cdr3_nt: TGCAGTGCTAGAGATCTGGCGGGGGCCCGAAGCACAGATACGCAGTATTTT

d_call: NA
clone_size: many
j_call: TRBJ1-1
v_call: TRBV19
cdr3_aa: CASSMEGRTEAFF
cdr3_nt: TGTGCCAGTAGTATGGAAGGGAGGACTGAAGCTTTCTTT

d_call: TRBD1
clone_size: NA
j_call: TRBJ2-7
v_call: TRBV6-1
cdr3_aa: CASSQGTGNDEQYF
cdr3_nt: TGTGCCAGCAGCCAAGGGACAGGGAATGACGAGCAGTACTTC

d_call: TRBD2
clone_size: many
j_call: TRBJ2-5
v_call: TRBV9
cdr3_aa: CASSAFLGQRGETQYF
cdr3_nt: TGTGCCAGCAGCGCCTTCCTAGGACAGCGGGGGGAGACCCAGTACTTC

d_call: NA
clone_size: many
j_call: TRBJ2-1
v_call: TRBV5-4
cdr3_aa: CASSLQGMNEQFF
cdr3_nt: TGTGCCAGCAGCTTGCAGGGTATGAATGAGCAGTTCTTC

d_call: NA
clone_size: many
j_call: TRBJ2-2
v_call: TRBV7-9
cdr3_aa: CASSFRLSTGELFF
cdr3_nt: TGTGCCAGCAGTTTCAGACTCAGTACCGGGGAGCTGTTTTTT

d_call: TRBD1
clone_size: many
j_call: TRBJ2-2
v_call: TRBV7-6
cdr3_aa: CASSSRFRGPNTGELFF
cdr3_nt: TGTGCCAGCAGCTCCCGGTTCAGGGGGCCGAACACCGGGGAGCTGTTTTTT

d_call: TRBD2
clone_size: many
j_call: TRBJ2-5
v_call: TRBV3-1
cdr3_aa: CASSQEIAGGQETQYF
cdr3_nt: TGTGCCAGCAGCCAAGAAATAGCGGGGGGGCAAGAGACCCAGTACTTC

d_call: NA
clone_size: many
j_call: TRBJ2-7
v_call: TRBV18
cdr3_aa: CASSPEGVDSSSYEQYF
cdr3_nt: TGTGCCAGCTCACCGGAGGGAGTGGACAGCTCCTCCTACGAGCAGTACTTC

d_call: NA
clone_size: many
j_call: TRBJ1-2
v_call: TRBV6-2/TRBV6-3
cdr3_aa: CASQRDSGPYGYTF
cdr3_nt: TGTGCCAGCCAGAGGGATAGCGGGCCTTATGGCTACACCTTC

d_call: NA
clone_size: many
j_call: TRBJ2-3
v_call: TRBV10-2
cdr3_aa: CASTGGRFLIFGTQYF
cdr3_nt: TGCGCCAGCACCGGGGGCCGCTTTTTAATCTTTGGTACGCAGTATTTT

d_call: NA
clone_size: many
j_call: TRBJ2-2
v_call: TRBV5-1
cdr3_aa: CASSLVRRDEGELFF
cdr3_nt: TGCGCCAGCAGCTTGGTCCGCAGGGATGAAGGGGAGCTGTTTTTT

d_call: NA
clone_size: many
j_call: TRBJ2-5
v_call: TRBV5-6
cdr3_aa: CASSVSGQETQYF
cdr3_nt: TGTGCCAGCAGTGTTTCGGGACAAGAGACCCAGTACTTC

d_call: NA
clone_size: NA
j_call: TRBJ2-2
v_call: TRBV7-7
cdr3_aa: CASSLVYTGELFF
cdr3_nt: TGTGCCAGCAGCTTAGTTTACACCGGGGAGCTGTTTTTT

d_call: NA
clone_size: many
j_call: TRBJ2-3
v_call: TRBV4-1
cdr3_aa: CASSQASAGDTQYF
cdr3_nt: TGCGCCAGCAGCCAGGCTTCGGCGGGGGATACGCAGTATTTT

d_call: TRBD2
clone_size: many
j_call: TRBJ2-3
v_call: TRBV4-2
cdr3_aa: CASSTLSGGGADTQYF
cdr3_nt: TGTGCCAGCAGCACCCTTAGCGGGGGGGGAGCAGATACGCAGTATTTT

d_call: NA
clone_size: few
j_call: TRBJ2-7
v_call: TRBV14
cdr3_aa: CASSQEVFAYEQYF
cdr3_nt: TGTGCCAGCAGCCAAGAGGTCTTTGCCTACGAGCAGTACTTC

d_call: NA
clone_size: many
j_call: TRBJ1-1
v_call: TRBV29-1
cdr3_aa: CSVVSNTHRGDTEAFF
cdr3_nt: TGCAGCGTTGTATCGAACACGCACCGAGGGGACACTGAAGCTTTCTTT

d_call: TRBD2
clone_size: NA
j_call: TRBJ2-5
v_call: TRBV5-6
cdr3_aa: CASRASGEETQYF
cdr3_nt: TGTGCCAGCCGCGCTAGCGGGGAAGAGACCCAGTACTTC

d_call: NA
clone_size: many
j_call: TRBJ1-1
v_call: TRBV19
cdr3_aa: CASSMDRNTEAFF
cdr3_nt: TGTGCCAGTAGTATGGACAGGAACACTGAAGCTTTCTTT

d_call: NA
clone_size: few
j_call: TRBJ1-4
v_call: TRBV2
cdr3_aa: CASRLAVNEKLFF
cdr3_nt: TGTGCCAGCAGATTGGCAGTTAATGAAAAACTGTTTTTT

d_call: TRBD1
clone_size: many
j_call: TRBJ2-7
v_call: TRBV3-1
cdr3_aa: CASSYGQERAYEQYF
cdr3_nt: TGTGCCAGCAGCTACGGACAGGAACGAGCCTACGAGCAGTACTTC

d_call: NA
clone_size: NA
j_call: TRBJ2-5
v_call: TRBV12-5
cdr3_aa: CASGSGSVLETQYF
cdr3_nt: TGTGCTAGTGGTTCCGGGAGTGTGCTGGAGACCCAGTACTTC

d_call: TRBD2
clone_size: many
j_call: TRBJ2-3
v_call: TRBV20-1
cdr3_aa: CSAIAGARGNTQYF
cdr3_nt: TGCAGTGCTATAGCGGGGGCCCGAGGTAATACGCAGTATTTT

d_call: NA
clone_size: many
j_call: TRBJ1-1
v_call: TRBV11-2
cdr3_aa: CASSTHAGTNTEAFF
cdr3_nt: TGTGCCAGCAGCACCCACGCAGGGACGAACACTGAAGCTTTCTTT

d_call: NA
clone_size: many
j_call: TRBJ2-5
v_call: TRBV2
cdr3_aa: CASSPLKGLIETQYF
cdr3_nt: TGTGCCAGCAGTCCACTTAAGGGGTTAATAGAGACCCAGTACTTC

d_call: NA
clone_size: many
j_call: TRBJ1-1
v_call: TRBV12-5
cdr3_aa: CASGPIPGEWTEAFF
cdr3_nt: TGTGCTAGTGGTCCAATACCGGGGGAGTGGACTGAAGCTTTCTTT

d_call: NA
clone_size: many
j_call: TRBJ1-1
v_call: TRBV20-1
cdr3_aa: CSARDRFMNTEAFF
cdr3_nt: TGCAGTGCTAGAGATAGGTTCATGAACACTGAAGCTTTCTTT

d_call: NA
clone_size: many
j_call: TRBJ2-5
v_call: TRBV20-1
cdr3_aa: CSARPPGDHQETQYF
cdr3_nt: TGCAGTGCTAGACCCCCCGGGGACCACCAAGAGACCCAGTACTTC

d_call: NA
clone_size: NA
j_call: TRBJ1-2
v_call: TRBV5-1
cdr3_aa: CASSPGEGRSKGYTF
cdr3_nt: TGCGCCAGCAGCCCCGGAGAGGGGAGGTCAAAGGGCTACACCTTC